This paragraph covers one T cell receptor (beta chain) sequence. CDR1 and CDR2 (germline): MNHEY, SVGAGI. CDR3 size: 14 residues. The ends lost 5 bases at V and 5 bases at J; junction bases unmatched: 7. This specimen belongs to a study of blood T cell repertoires in COVID-19. Data came from immunoSEQ multiplex PCR; TCRdb stores just in-frame clones and leaves some out. Among tens of thousands of clones, about nine tenths were seen once, and the ten largest hold around 14%. The clonotype originates from a male donor with acute or convalescent COVID-19. The sample consisted of peripheral blood. This rearrangement joins TRBV6-5 to TRBJ2-7; 9 bases agree with TRBD1. CDR3 bases: TGTGCCAGCAGTACCGGGACAGGGTGGGACGAGCAGTACTTC. It translates to CASSTGTGWDEQYF.